Detailed here is one TCR beta chain. Repertoires were generated with immunoSEQ multiplex PCR, while TCRdb's copy carries only in-frame clones and drops some. Of nearly 85,000 clones in the sample, 75% to 90% were seen once. The ends were cut back, 5 bases at V and 1 base at J, with 4 bases in the middle. This CDR3 spans 12 amino acids. Per germline, CDR1 SGHTA and CDR2 FQGNSA. This record belongs to a study of OX40 agonist ivuxolimab in advanced cancers. This specimen was CD4+ or CD8+ T cells sorted from blood, taken in a trial of the OX40 agonist ivuxolimab. The receptor was derived from an adult with an advanced solid tumor such as melanoma, head and neck, liver or kidney cancer. The chain employs TRBV7-2 and TRBJ2-3; D unresolved. This CDR3 is CASSMGTDTQYF. The CDR3 coding sequence is TGTGCCAGCAGCATGGGCACAGATACGCAGTATTTT.